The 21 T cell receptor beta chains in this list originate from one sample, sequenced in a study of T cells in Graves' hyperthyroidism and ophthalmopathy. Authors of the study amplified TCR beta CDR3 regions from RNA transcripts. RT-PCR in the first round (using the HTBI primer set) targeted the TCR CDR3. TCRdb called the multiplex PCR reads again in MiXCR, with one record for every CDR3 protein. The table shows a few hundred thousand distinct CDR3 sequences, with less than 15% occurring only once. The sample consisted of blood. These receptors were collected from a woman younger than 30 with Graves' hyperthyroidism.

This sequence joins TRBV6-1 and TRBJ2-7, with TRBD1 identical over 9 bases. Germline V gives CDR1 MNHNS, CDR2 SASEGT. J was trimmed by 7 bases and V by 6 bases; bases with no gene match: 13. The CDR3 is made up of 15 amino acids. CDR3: CASRHTGGASWEQYF. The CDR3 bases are TGTGCCAGCAGGCATACAGGGGGCGCGTCGTGGGAGCAGTACTTC.

The CDR3 coding sequence is TGTGCCAGTAGTATCACCCTAGGGGGCGAGGGTTGCGAGCAGTTCTTC. Translation: CASSITLGGEGCEQFF. This chain uses TRBV19 with TRBJ2-1, with TRBD1 identical over 7 bases. Per germline, CDR1 LNHDA and CDR2 SQIVND (reference sequence). With 3 bases clipped from V and 10 bases from J, the junction kept 15 bases outside the gene matches. The CDR3 covers 16 residues.

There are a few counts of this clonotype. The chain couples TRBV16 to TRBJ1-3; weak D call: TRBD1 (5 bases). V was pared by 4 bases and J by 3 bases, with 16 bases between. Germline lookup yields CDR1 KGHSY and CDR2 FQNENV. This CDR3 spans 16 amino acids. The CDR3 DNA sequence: TGTGCCAGCAGCCGGCCGGGGGAGCCGTTTGGAAACACCATATATTTT. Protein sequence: CASSRPGEPFGNTIYF.

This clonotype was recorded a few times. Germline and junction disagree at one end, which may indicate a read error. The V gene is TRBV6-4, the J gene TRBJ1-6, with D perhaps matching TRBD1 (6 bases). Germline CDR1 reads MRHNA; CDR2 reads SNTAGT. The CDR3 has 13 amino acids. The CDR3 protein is CASSQGYSSPLHF. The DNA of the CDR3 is TGTGCCAGCAGTCAGGGGTATAGTTCACCCCTCCACTTT.

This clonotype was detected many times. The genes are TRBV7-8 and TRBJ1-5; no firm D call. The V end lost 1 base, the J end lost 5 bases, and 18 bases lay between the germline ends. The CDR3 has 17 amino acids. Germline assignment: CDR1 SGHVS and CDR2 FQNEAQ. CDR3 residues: CASSLEELERWDQPQHF. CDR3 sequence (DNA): TGTGCCAGCAGCTTAGAAGAGTTGGAACGGTGGGATCAGCCCCAGCATTTT. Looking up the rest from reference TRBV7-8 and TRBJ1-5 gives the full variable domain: GAGVSQSPRYKVAKRGQDVALRCDPISGHVSLFWYQQALGQGPEFLTYFQNEAQLDKSGLPSDRFFAERPEGSVSTLKIQRTQQEDSAVYLCASSLEELERWDQPQHFGDGTRLSIL.

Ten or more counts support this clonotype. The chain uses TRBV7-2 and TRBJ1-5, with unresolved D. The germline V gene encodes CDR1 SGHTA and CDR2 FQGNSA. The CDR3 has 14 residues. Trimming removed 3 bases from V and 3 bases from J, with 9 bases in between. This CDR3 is CASSFGLLNQPQHF. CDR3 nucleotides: TGTGCCAGCAGCTTTGGACTGCTCAATCAGCCCCAGCATTTT.

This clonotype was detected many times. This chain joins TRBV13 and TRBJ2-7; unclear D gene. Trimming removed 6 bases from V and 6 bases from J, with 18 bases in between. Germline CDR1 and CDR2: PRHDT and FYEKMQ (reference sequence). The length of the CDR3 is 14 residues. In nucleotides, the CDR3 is TGTGCCAGCAGACCCCGGTTGCGGAGCTTCGAGCAGTACTTC. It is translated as CASRPRLRSFEQYF.

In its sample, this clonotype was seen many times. The CDR3 nucleotides are TGTGCCAGCAGAAGAGCGGGGTACTCCTACGAGCAGTACTTC. It codes for CASRRAGYSYEQYF. The chain employs TRBV6-1 and TRBJ2-7; the match to TRBD2 covers 7 bases. V lost 6 bases to trimming and J lost 0 bases; unmatched junction nucleotides: 5. This CDR3 is 14 amino acids long. The V gene's germline CDR1 is MNHNS and CDR2 SASEGT.

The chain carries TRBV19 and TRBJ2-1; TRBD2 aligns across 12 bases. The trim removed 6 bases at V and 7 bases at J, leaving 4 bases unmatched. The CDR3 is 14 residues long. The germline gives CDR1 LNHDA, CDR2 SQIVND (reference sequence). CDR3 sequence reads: CASRLAGGGNEQFF. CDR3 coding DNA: TGTGCCAGTAGGCTAGCGGGAGGGGGGAATGAGCAGTTCTTC.

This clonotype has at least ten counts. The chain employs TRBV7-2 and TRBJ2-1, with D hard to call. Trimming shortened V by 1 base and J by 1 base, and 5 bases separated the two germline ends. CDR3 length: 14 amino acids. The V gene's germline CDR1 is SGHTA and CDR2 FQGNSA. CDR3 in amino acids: CASSLESSYNEQFF. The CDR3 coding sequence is TGTGCCAGCAGCTTAGAGTCATCCTACAATGAGCAGTTCTTC.

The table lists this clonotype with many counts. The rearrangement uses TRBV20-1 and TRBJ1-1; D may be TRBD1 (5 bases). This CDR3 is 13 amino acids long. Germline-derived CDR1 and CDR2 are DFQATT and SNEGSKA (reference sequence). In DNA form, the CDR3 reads TGCAGCGCGCTGGGGCAGGTGAACACTGAAGCTTTCTTT. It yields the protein CSALGQVNTEAFF.

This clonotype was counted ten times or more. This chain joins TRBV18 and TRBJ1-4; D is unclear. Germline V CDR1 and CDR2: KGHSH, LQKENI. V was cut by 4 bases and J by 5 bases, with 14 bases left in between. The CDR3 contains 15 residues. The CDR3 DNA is TGTGCCAGCTCACTGAGGCGCAGCTTGAATGAAAAACTGTTTTTT. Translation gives CASSLRRSLNEKLFF.

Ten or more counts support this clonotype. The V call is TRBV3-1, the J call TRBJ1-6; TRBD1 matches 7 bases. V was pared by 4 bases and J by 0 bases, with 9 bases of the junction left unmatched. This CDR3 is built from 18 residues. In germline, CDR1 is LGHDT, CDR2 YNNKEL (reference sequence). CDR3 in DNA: TGTGCCAGCAGCCGCGGACAGGTTTTGAGCTCCTATAATTCACCCCTCCACTTT. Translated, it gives CASSRGQVLSSYNSPLHF.

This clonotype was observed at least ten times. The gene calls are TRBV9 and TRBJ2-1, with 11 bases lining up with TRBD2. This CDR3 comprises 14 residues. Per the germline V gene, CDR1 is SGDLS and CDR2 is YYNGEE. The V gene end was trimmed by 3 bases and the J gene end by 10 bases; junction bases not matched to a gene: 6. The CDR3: CASSAGTSGREQFF. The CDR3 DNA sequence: TGTGCCAGCAGCGCCGGGACTAGCGGAAGGGAGCAGTTCTTC.

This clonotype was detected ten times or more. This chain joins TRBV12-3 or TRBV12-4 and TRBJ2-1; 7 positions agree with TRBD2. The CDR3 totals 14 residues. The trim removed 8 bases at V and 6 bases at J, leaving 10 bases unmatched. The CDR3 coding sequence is TGTGCCAGCCGGGGGGACGCCCCGGTCAATGAGCAGTTCTTC. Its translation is CASRGDAPVNEQFF.

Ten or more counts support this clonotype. The CDR3 bases are TGTGCCAGCAGCCAAGATGATGTACAGCCGGATGAGCAGTTCTTC. It translates to CASSQDDVQPDEQFF. V gene TRBV3-1 combines with J gene TRBJ2-1; D is ambiguous. Deletions cut 0 bases from V and 8 bases from J, with 14 bases between. Per the germline V gene, CDR1 is LGHDT and CDR2 is YNNKEL (reference sequence). The CDR3 extends over 15 amino acids.

This CDR3 reads CASSSDRANYGYTF. DNA for the CDR3: TGTGCCAGCAGCTCGGACAGGGCGAACTATGGCTACACCTTC. This rearrangement joins TRBV6-2 or TRBV6-3 to TRBJ1-2; TRBD1 matches at 8 bases. Germline-derived CDR1 and CDR2 are MNHEY and SVGEGT. The length of the CDR3 is 14 residues. V dropped 6 bases and J dropped 2; count of bases not matched to a gene: 5.

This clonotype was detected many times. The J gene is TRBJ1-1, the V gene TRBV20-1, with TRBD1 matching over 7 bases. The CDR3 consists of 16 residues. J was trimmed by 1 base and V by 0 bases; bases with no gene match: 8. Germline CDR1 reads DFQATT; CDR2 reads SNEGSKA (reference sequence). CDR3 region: CSARDFSGGGNTEAFF. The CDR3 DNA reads TGCAGTGCTAGAGATTTTTCAGGGGGAGGGAACACTGAAGCTTTCTTT.

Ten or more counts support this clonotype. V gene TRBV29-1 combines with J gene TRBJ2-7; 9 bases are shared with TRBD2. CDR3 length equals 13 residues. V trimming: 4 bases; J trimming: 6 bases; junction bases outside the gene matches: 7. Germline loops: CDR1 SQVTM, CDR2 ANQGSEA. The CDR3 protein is CSVVGREGPEQYF. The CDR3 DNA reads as TGCAGCGTTGTGGGGCGGGAGGGACCCGAGCAGTACTTC.

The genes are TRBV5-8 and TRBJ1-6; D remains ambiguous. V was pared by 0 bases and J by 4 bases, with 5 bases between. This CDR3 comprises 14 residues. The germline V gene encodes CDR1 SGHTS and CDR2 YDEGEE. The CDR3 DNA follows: TGTGCCAGCAGCTTGGCATATTATAATTCACCCCTCCACTTT. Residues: CASSLAYYNSPLHF.

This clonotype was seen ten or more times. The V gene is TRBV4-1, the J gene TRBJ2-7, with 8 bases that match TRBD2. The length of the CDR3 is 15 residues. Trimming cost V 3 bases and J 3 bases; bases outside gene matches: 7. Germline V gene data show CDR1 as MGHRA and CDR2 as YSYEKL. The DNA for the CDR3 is TGCGCCAGCAGCCACCCGGGACTAGGCTACTACGAGCAGTACTTC. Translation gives CASSHPGLGYYEQYF.